This T cell receptor (beta chain) was obtained from a study of T-cell memory formation after mild COVID-19. TCRdb re-called the 5' RACE reads through MiXCR, storing one row per CDR3 protein. The sample gives roughly 250,000 distinct CDR3 sequences, 16% of which show up once; 3% to 4.5% is in the top ten. The CDR3 spans 14 residues. From germline, CDR1 is SGHVS and CDR2 FQNEAQ. Trimming removed 7 bases at V and 1 base at J, with 12 bases between. The table lists this clonotype with a few counts. Its cognate antigen is unknown. Study observations and caveats: Most CD4+ clones that shrank were in CM and EM, while CD8+ ones turned up in EMRA. Some clones that responded turned up in pre-infection memory, which suggests that cross-reactive memory joined in.

The chain links TRBV7-8 to TRBJ2-3; perhaps TRBD2 as D (6 bases). The sample consisted of PBMCs or a T cell subset sorted from them (not recorded which). This TCR was sampled from a man aged 18 to 29 who had mild COVID-19 (a few samples of this study predate the infection). Cell type and time point are not known. The CDR3 DNA is TGTGCCAGCACCAAGGCGGGGCGCACAGATACGCAGTATTTT. Its protein product is CASTKAGRTDTQYF.